The 18 T cell receptor beta chains presented below share a single source sample, sequenced in a study of STAT3 mutations in large granular lymphocyte leukemia. General observations from the study: Every T-cell large granular lymphocyte leukemia patient had at least one immunodominant TCR beta clonotype.

These TCRs' antigens remain unknown. The data were produced by immunoSEQ multiplex PCR, yet TCRdb's version contains in-frame clones alone and is incomplete. Among approximately 25,000 clones, around 93% were seen once, and the ten largest hold roughly 6.5%. Source material: peripheral blood mononuclear cells. Receptors originate from a middle-aged man with T-cell large granular lymphocyte leukemia. Some clones in this sample may be carry-over from other donors' samples.

The chain joins TRBV2 to TRBJ1-1, with D possibly being TRBD1 (5 bases). The CDR3 runs to 14 residues. V was pared by 4 bases and J by 1 base, with 10 bases between. CDR1 is SNHLY, CDR2 FYNNEI, per germline. The CDR3 DNA sequence: TGTGCCAGCAGTGTAACGAGGGGGAACACTGAAGCTTTCTTT. Amino acids: CASSVTRGNTEAFF.

CDR3: CASSLSTGGISADTQYF. CDR3 DNA: TGTGCCAGCAGCTTGAGTACGGGGGGGATTTCAGCAGATACGCAGTATTTT. The gene calls are TRBV5-4 and TRBJ2-3; 8 bases are a match to TRBD2. The CDR3 runs 17 residues. Losses at the gene ends were 1 base for V and 4 bases for J; bases not matched to a gene: 11. From germline, CDR1 is SGHNT and CDR2 YYREEE (reference sequence). The variable domain in full, completed from reference TRBV5-4 and TRBJ2-3, reads ETGVTQSPTHLIKTRGQQVTLRCSSQSGHNTVSWYQQALGQGPQFIFQYYREEENGRGNFPPRFSGLQFPNYSSELNVNALELDDSALYLCASSLSTGGISADTQYFGPGTRLTVL.

The rearrangement links TRBV5-8 to TRBJ2-5, with D perhaps TRBD1 or TRBD2 (6 bases each). The V end lost 4 bases, the J end lost 5 bases, and 15 bases lay between the germline ends. The CDR3 consists of 14 residues. Germline loops: CDR1 SGHTS, CDR2 YDEGEE. This CDR3 reads CASSREGGPETQYF. CDR3 nucleotides: TGTGCCAGCAGCCGAGAGGGGGGCCCCGAGACCCAGTACTTC. The complete variable domain, with remaining parts taken from reference TRBV5-8 and TRBJ2-5, reads EAGVTQSPTHLIKTRGQQATLRCSPISGHTSVYWYQQALGLGLQFLLWYDEGEERNRGNFPPRFSGRQFPNYSSELNVNALELEDSALYLCASSREGGPETQYFGPGTRLLVL.

The J gene is TRBJ1-1, the V gene TRBV6-5; tentative D call: TRBD1 (5 bases). V lost 0 bases, J lost 0 bases, and 8 bases lay in between. This CDR3 has 15 amino acids. Germline values: CDR1 MNHEY, CDR2 SVGAGI. CDR3 in DNA: TGTGCCAGCAGTTACTCGCCAGGGATGAACACTGAAGCTTTCTTT. It is translated as CASSYSPGMNTEAFF.

This chain uses TRBV5-1 with TRBJ2-7; no clear D. The germline V gene has CDR1 SGHRS and CDR2 YFSETQ. V gave up 2 bases and J gave up 3 bases, with 3 bases separating them. This CDR3 has 11 residues. The CDR3 reads CASSLNYEQYF. The CDR3 nucleotides are TGCGCCAGCAGCTTAAACTACGAGCAGTACTTC.

V and J are TRBV13 and TRBJ2-2; D is unclear. Germline V gene data show CDR1 as PRHDT and CDR2 as FYEKMQ (reference sequence). The V gene lost 8 bases and the J gene lost 6 bases, with 7 bases spanning the gap. The CDR3 spans 11 residues. The CDR3 region is CASSMAGELFF. DNA for the CDR3: TGTGCCAGCTCCATGGCCGGGGAGCTGTTTTTT. Based on the CDR3 plus reference TRBV13 and TRBJ2-2, the full variable domain is AAGVIQSPRHLIKEKRETATLKCYPIPRHDTVYWYQQGPGQDPQFLISFYEKMQSDKGSIPDRFSAQQFSDYHSELNMSSLELGDSALYFCASSMAGELFFGEGSRLTVL.

J is TRBJ1-1 and V is TRBV5-4, with D possibly matching TRBD1 (5 bases). This CDR3 has 14 amino acids. With 4 bases removed from V and 0 bases from J, the gap between germline ends came to 10 bases. Germline V gene lookup returns CDR1 SGHNT and CDR2 YYREEE (reference sequence). Here the CDR3 DNA reads TGTGCCAGCAGCCACAGGTTTATGAACACTGAAGCTTTCTTT. It specifies CASSHRFMNTEAFF.

The chain employs TRBV29-1 and TRBJ2-5; 8 positions match TRBD2. From germline, CDR1 is SQVTM and CDR2 ANQGSEA. There are 13 residues in the CDR3. J was trimmed by 5 bases and V by 1 base; bases with no gene match: 3. In DNA, the CDR3 is TGCAGCGTTGAAGGCGGGGGGCGGGAGACCCAGTACTTC. Translation: CSVEGGGRETQYF. Variable domain in full (rest from reference TRBV29-1 and TRBJ2-5): SAVISQKPSRDICQRGTSLTIQCQVDSQVTMMFWYRQQPGQSLTLIATANQGSEATYESGFVIDKFPISRPNLTFSTLTVSNMSPEDSSIYLCSVEGGGRETQYFGPGTRLLVL.

This clone was observed a few times. The chain links TRBV6-5 to TRBJ2-7; the D call may be TRBD1 or TRBD2 (5 bases each). Per germline, CDR1 MNHEY and CDR2 SVGAGI. Trimming left V 7 bases short and J 9 bases short, with 19 bases between. The CDR3 has 13 residues. Here the CDR3 DNA reads TGTGCCAGCACTGGTACAGGAGGCGAGCGGCAGTACTTC. This encodes CASTGTGGERQYF.

A single count supports this clone. The chain is built from TRBV14 and TRBJ1-3; possible D gene TRBD1, 5 bases. Trimming cost V 0 bases and J 0 bases, with 12 bases left between them. Germline assignment: CDR1 SGHDN and CDR2 FVKESK. The CDR3 is made up of 17 amino acids. CDR3 sequence: CASSQDAGRYSGNTIYF. DNA for the CDR3: TGTGCCAGCAGCCAAGATGCGGGACGGTACTCTGGAAACACCATATATTTT.

The CDR3 is CACDAGTLVGYNEQFF. Here the CDR3 DNA reads TGTGCCTGTGACGCCGGGACATTAGTAGGTTACAATGAGCAGTTCTTC. The chain recombines TRBV30 with TRBJ2-1; D is possibly TRBD1 (6 bases). V was cut by 6 bases and J by 4 bases, with 22 bases left in between. The germline V gene has CDR1 GTSNPN and CDR2 SVGIG (reference sequence). The CDR3 totals 16 residues.

The chain employs TRBV10-3 and TRBJ1-2; D is unresolved. V shed 7 bases and J shed 3 bases, with 12 bases lying between them. The CDR3 is made up of 13 amino acids. Germline lookup yields CDR1 ENHRY and CDR2 SYGVKD. The DNA for the CDR3 is TGTGCCATCAACAAGGGTATTGACTATGGCTACACCTTC. Protein sequence: CAINKGIDYGYTF.

This clone has only one observation. The CDR3 sequence: CASSPSGGSNQPQHF. The CDR3, as DNA: TGTGCCAGCTCACCTTCAGGGGGAAGCAATCAGCCCCAGCATTTT. This chain joins TRBV18 and TRBJ1-5, with 7 bases matching TRBD1. This CDR3 region has 15 residues. V was pared by 3 bases and J by 1 base, with 3 bases of the junction left unmatched. Germline CDR1 reads KGHSH; CDR2 reads LQKENI.

This clone was seen once. J is TRBJ2-2 and V is TRBV2; TRBD1 matches at 9 bases. CDR3 size: 15 residues. Per germline, CDR1 SNHLY and CDR2 FYNNEI. V lost 5 bases to trimming and J lost 5 bases; unmatched junction nucleotides: 6. The chain's CDR3 is CASSPMTGGTGELFF. In DNA form, the CDR3 reads TGTGCCAGCAGTCCCATGACAGGGGGAACCGGGGAGCTGTTTTTT.

The chain combines TRBV9 with TRBJ1-2, with 7 bases identical to TRBD1. The CDR3 loop spans 14 amino acids. The ends lost 3 bases at V and 2 bases at J; junction bases unmatched: 4. Looked up from germline, CDR1 is SGDLS and CDR2 is YYNGEE. This chain's CDR3 is CASSAEQGNYGYTF. CDR3 DNA sequence: TGTGCCAGCAGCGCAGAACAGGGGAACTATGGCTACACCTTC.

The rearrangement joins TRBV29-1 to TRBJ1-2, with TRBD1 as a possible D gene (6 bases). The CDR3 has 12 amino acids. The V gene lost 2 bases and the J gene lost 8 bases, with 12 bases spanning the gap. CDR1 and CDR2 from the germline V gene are SQVTM and ANQGSEA. The CDR3 here is CSVETGSIGYTF. The DNA for the CDR3 is TGCAGCGTTGAAACAGGGTCGATCGGCTACACCTTC.

The CDR3 DNA sequence: TGTGCCAGCAGTCTCAGTGCTACGGGGTTATTGGCCTTAGAGACCCAGTACTTC. It translates to CASSLSATGLLALETQYF. The J gene is TRBJ2-5, the V gene TRBV7-9, with D possibly being TRBD2 (5 bases). Trimming took 6 bases from V and 4 from J, leaving 27 bases between them. This CDR3 has 18 amino acids. Germline loops: CDR1 SEHNR, CDR2 FQNEAQ (reference sequence).

The chain is built from TRBV5-6 and TRBJ2-6; unclear D gene. The CDR3 length is 15 residues. The V end was cut by 2 bases, the J end by 0 bases, with 6 bases between. From germline, CDR1 is SGHDT and CDR2 YYEEEE. CDR3 in amino acids: CASSFLSSGANVLTF. DNA of the CDR3: TGTGCCAGCAGCTTCTTAAGCTCTGGGGCCAACGTCCTGACTTTC.